A selection of T cell receptor beta chains follows, all from one sample in a study of T cell changes during pregnancy in multiple sclerosis. Measured with immunoSEQ multiplex PCR; TCRdb has only the in-frame clones, and not every one. The sample carries about 100,000 clones, more than 85% recorded once. Sequenced here: peripheral blood, sampled in the second trimester of pregnancy. These receptors all come from a female donor with multiple sclerosis, enrolled in a pregnancy study. Each CDR3 is given with its conserved first and last residue. A D gene is named only where the DNA matches it firmly. Clone size is stated in some rows and not others, as once, few, many or a class when expanded.

j_call clone_size v_call d_call cdr3_length cdr3_nt cdr3_aa
TRBJ2-1 . TRBV11-2 TRBD2 19 TGTGCCAGCAGCTTAGTGACGGGGGTAAGCGGGAGCCAATACAATGAGCAGTTCTTC CASSLVTGVSGSQYNEQFF
TRBJ2-1 . TRBV27 TRBD2 17 TGTGCCAGCAGTTTAACCTCTTGGGGGGGATCCTACAATGAGCAGTTCTTC CASSLTSWGGSYNEQFF
TRBJ2-7 . TRBV7-6 TRBD1 17 TGTGCCAGCAGCTTAAGGGCGCCCGGGACAGGGGTCTACGAGCAGTACTTC CASSLRAPGTGVYEQYF
TRBJ1-5 . TRBV2 TRBD1 14 TGTGCCAGCAGGCCGGGACAGGTCAATCAGCCCCAGCATTTT CASRPGQVNQPQHF
TRBJ1-2 . TRBV28 . 16 TGTGCCAGCACCACGATGGGGGGACGGAGGGTCTATGGCTACACCTTC CASTTMGGRRVYGYTF
TRBJ2-1 . TRBV28 TRBD2 14 TGTGCCGCAAGCGGGAGGGTTTCCTACAATGAGCAGTTCTTC CAASGRVSYNEQFF
TRBJ2-1 . TRBV28 TRBD2 13 TGTGCCAGCAGGCTAGCGGGAAACAATGAGCAGTTCTTC CASRLAGNNEQFF
TRBJ2-6 . TRBV4-3 . 18 TGCGCCAGCAGCCAAGTGGCAGGGTCGAGCTCTGGGGCCAACGTCCTGACTTTC CASSQVAGSSSGANVLTF
TRBJ1-5 . TRBV19 . 15 TGTGCCAGTAGTATTGCGACAAGGGGGAATCAGCCCCAGCATTTT CASSIATRGNQPQHF
TRBJ1-2 . TRBV5-1 TRBD1 15 TGCGCCAGCAGCGACAGGGGACAGCTTAAGGAGGGCTACACCTTC CASSDRGQLKEGYTF
TRBJ1-2 . TRBV6-1 . 12 TGTGCCAGCAGTGAGCGCGGTCTTGGCTACACCTTC CASSERGLGYTF
TRBJ2-1 few TRBV5-8 . 15 TGTGCCAGCAGCTTTGGATCCACTAGTCGGGATGAGCAGTTCTTC CASSFGSTSRDEQFF
TRBJ2-3 once TRBV2 TRBD1 16 TGTGCCAGCAGTAGTCCACCGGGACAGGGAGCAGATACGCAGTATTTT CASSSPPGQGADTQYF
TRBJ2-2 . TRBV7-9 TRBD2 17 TGTGCCAGCAGCTTAGCGGCTAGCGGGAGGTTCCGAGGGGAGCTGTTTTTT CASSLAASGRFRGELFF
TRBJ2-7 . TRBV29-1 TRBD2 11 TGCAGCGTCGGCCAAGGGACTAAGCAGTACTTC CSVGQGTKQYF
TRBJ2-3 . TRBV7-7 TRBD2 15 TGTGCTAGCAGCTTGGGGACTAGCCCGGCCGGTACGCAGTATTTT CASSLGTSPAGTQYF
TRBJ1-3 . TRBV5-6 . 14 TGTGCCAGCAGCGATACAGAGTTTGGAAACACCATATATTTT CASSDTEFGNTIYF
TRBJ2-2 . TRBV2 TRBD2 14 TGTGCCAGGCTAGCGGCTACGAACACCGGGGAGCTGTTTTTT CARLAATNTGELFF
TRBJ1-1 . TRBV5-4 TRBD1 18 TGTGCCAGCAGCTTTGGGGTGTTGAGGGACAGTTTGAACACTGAAGCTTTCTTT CASSFGVLRDSLNTEAFF
TRBJ2-1 once TRBV28 . 11 TGTGCCTCCCACCGGGGGTATGAGCAGTTCTTC CASHRGYEQFF
TRBJ1-2 . TRBV5-1 TRBD1 13 TGCGCCAGCAGCACGGACAGGGACTATGGCTACACCTTC CASSTDRDYGYTF
TRBJ2-1 . TRBV7-7 . 16 TGTGCTAGCAGCTCGACGGGGTCTCCGGGAGACGGGGAGCAGTTCTTC CASSSTGSPGDGEQFF
TRBJ1-1 . TRBV15 . 16 TGTGCCACCAGCAGAGATTGGGGCAGAATGAACACTGAAGCTTTCTTT CATSRDWGRMNTEAFF
TRBJ1-1 . TRBV2 TRBD1 15 TGTGCCAGCGACCAATCGGGACAGGGGGCCTCTGAAGCTTTCTTT CASDQSGQGASEAFF
TRBJ2-7 . TRBV2 TRBD2 15 TGTGCCAGCAATCCGGGGCGCGGGAGGGCCGGTGAGCAGTACTTC CASNPGRGRAGEQYF
TRBJ2-7 . TRBV5-4 TRBD2 15 TGTGCCAGCAGCTTTGGTCTAGCGGGAGTGTACGAGCAGTACTTC CASSFGLAGVYEQYF
TRBJ2-3 . TRBV5-5 TRBD2 14 TGTGCCAGCAGCTTGTCTAGCGGGACAGATACGCAGTATTTT CASSLSSGTDTQYF
TRBJ1-3 . TRBV4-1 . 16 TGCGCCAGCAGCCACGCAACAGGGATCGCTGGAAACACCATATATTTT CASSHATGIAGNTIYF
TRBJ2-5 . TRBV18 . 14 TGTGCCAGCTCTCCCGTATCAGCCAGGGAGACCCAGTACTTC CASSPVSARETQYF